This T cell receptor beta chain was identified in a study of blood T cell repertoires in COVID-19. Germline V gene data show CDR1 as SGHAT and CDR2 as FQNNGV. V lost 3 bases, J lost 5 bases, and 4 bases stayed unmatched. There are 15 residues in the CDR3. In the source study's methods: For nucleated cells, counts were estimated from reference gene primer amplification. Assay: immunoSEQ multiplex PCR; the TCRdb copy retains only in-frame clones and omits some. V and J calls plus clone size are reproduced from that table; the DNA served to infer D and trimming. The table shows 90,000 to 120,000 clones, with around 83% occurring only once. Only a few counts were recorded for this clone.

This sequence joins TRBV11-2 and TRBJ2-2, with 9 bases identical to TRBD2. This receptor was obtained from a man between 70 and 80 years old with acute or convalescent COVID-19. Material for sequencing was peripheral blood. The CDR3 loop is CASSFLAGKTGELFF. The DNA of the CDR3 is TGTGCCAGCAGCTTTCTAGCGGGGAAAACCGGGGAGCTGTTTTTT.